This T cell receptor (beta chain) originates from a study of T cells in localized non-small cell lung cancer. General study results and limits: Higher T cell density in the blood was associated with longer overall survival, whereas higher adjacent-lung clonality associated with shorter survival. Uninvolved adjacent lung showed higher T cell clonality than tumor. Because sequencing included only one region (of the tumor), heterogeneity remains possible.

V was shortened by 4 bases and J by 4 bases, with 20 bases between the two germline ends. The CDR3 covers 16 residues. Germline CDR1 is SGHRS and CDR2 is YFSETQ. As regards this clone: Its antigen is unknown.

Generated by immunoSEQ multiplex PCR, the TCRdb table keeps only in-frame clones and is missing some. This repertoire shows over 20,000 clones, approximately 88% found once; its top ten account for 25% to 30%. The chain has TRBV5-1 and TRBJ1-2; no clear D. The TCR was taken from a male donor older than 55 with stage II lung adenocarcinoma. This specimen consisted of peripheral blood mononuclear cells, obtained before any cancer treatment. This CDR3 reads CASSRIPTEGLYGYTF. CDR3 coding DNA: TGCGCCAGCAGCCGAATACCAACAGAGGGTCTCTATGGCTACACCTTC.